A selection of T cell receptor beta chains follows, all from one sample in a study of CD8 T cells in ankylosing spondylitis. Each CDR3 protein is one row after TCRdb ran MiXCR on the 5' RACE reads. The sample carries 85,000 to 100,000 distinct CDR3 sequences, roughly 10% recorded once. Sequencing used blood, either unsorted or a sorted T cell fraction (not recorded which). Receptor source: a male donor with ankylosing spondylitis or in good health (not recorded which). CDR3s include the opening cysteine and the closing phenylalanine or tryptophan. Fields, in order: V gene, J gene, D gene, CDR3 protein. D genes are given only for firm matches.

TRBV15	TRBJ2-7	NA	CATSKYEQYF
TRBV5-1	TRBJ2-2	NA	CASSWETGELFF
TRBV28	TRBJ2-1	NA	CATTGTVGNEQFF
TRBV5-1	TRBJ1-3	NA	CASSVPGPGNTIYF
TRBV7-2	TRBJ1-2	TRBD1	CASSSPGQAYGYTF
TRBV12-3/TRBV12-4	TRBJ2-1	NA	CASSEGGSSYNEQFF
TRBV20-1	TRBJ2-1	NA	CSVGRNEQFF
TRBV7-3	TRBJ1-6	NA	CASSLRPQGNSPLHF
TRBV7-9	TRBJ2-7	TRBD1	CASSSSVGQGLYEQYF
TRBV5-1	TRBJ2-1	NA	CASSLDRTTNEQFF
TRBV19	TRBJ2-5	NA	CASSLQGIGWAQYF
TRBV25-1	TRBJ2-2	NA	CASSALAFSGTLTKSVPGELFF
TRBV7-3	TRBJ2-3	TRBD2	CASSLAGAGDTQYF
TRBV7-9	TRBJ2-7	NA	CASSLSPPYEQYF
TRBV12-3/TRBV12-4	TRBJ2-1	NA	CASSLGQTSYNEQFF
TRBV29-1	TRBJ1-2	NA	CSVEGRVPNYGYTF
TRBV27	TRBJ2-4	TRBD1	CASSPYRTGWDIQYF
TRBV19	TRBJ2-2	TRBD1	CASSPLQGAGELFF
TRBV12-3/TRBV12-4	TRBJ2-3	TRBD1	CASSPLGTVTDTQYF
TRBV5-1	TRBJ1-1	TRBD1	CASSTGTGESAFF
TRBV7-2	TRBJ2-7	NA	CASNLGALGYEQYF
TRBV7-2	TRBJ1-1	TRBD1	CASSRTGGGFF
TRBV5-1	TRBJ2-1	TRBD2	CASSAIAGAYNEQFF
TRBV7-9	TRBJ1-5	NA	CASSLGQDGHQPQHF
TRBV12-3/TRBV12-4	TRBJ2-2	NA	CASSLRELNTGELFF
TRBV7-6	TRBJ2-7	NA	CASSSFLNYEQYF
TRBV6-5	TRBJ2-3	TRBD2	CASSYTSGTDTQYF
TRBV29-1	TRBJ2-7	NA	CSVEQGAQYF
TRBV5-4	TRBJ2-2	TRBD2	CASSHSGGALYTGELFF
TRBV6-4	TRBJ2-1	TRBD2	CASSESSGANNEQFF
TRBV12-3/TRBV12-4	TRBJ2-6	TRBD1	CASSPGTGRAGANVLTF
TRBV7-2	TRBJ1-5	NA	CASSLARGSQPQHF
TRBV27	TRBJ2-1	NA	CASSLIRSRNEQFF
TRBV5-1	TRBJ2-5	TRBD2	CASRASGEETQYF
TRBV7-9	TRBJ1-1	NA	CASSLGPGEDAFF
TRBV5-5	TRBJ2-7	TRBD2	CASSLGLAGGYEQYF
TRBV10-3	TRBJ2-5	NA	CASRRDSIQETQYF
TRBV7-9	TRBJ2-3	TRBD1	CASSKTGATDTQYF
TRBV18	TRBJ1-5	NA	CASSLYGGNQPQHF
TRBV28	TRBJ1-4	NA	CASSSLARDEKLFF
TRBV20-1	TRBJ2-7	TRBD2	CSASVLAGGVHEQYF
TRBV15	TRBJ2-1	TRBD2	CATSRRGGHEQFF
TRBV4-1	TRBJ2-7	NA	CASSPVPPYEQYF
TRBV28	TRBJ2-1	NA	CASSFPGHSSYNEQFF
TRBV5-1	TRBJ2-3	NA	CASSLRNPDTQYF
TRBV25-1	TRBJ2-5	NA	CASRQEETQYF
TRBV29-1	TRBJ2-1	TRBD1	CSVAPTGTGPNEQFF
TRBV29-1	TRBJ1-1	TRBD1	CSVAGGAEAFF